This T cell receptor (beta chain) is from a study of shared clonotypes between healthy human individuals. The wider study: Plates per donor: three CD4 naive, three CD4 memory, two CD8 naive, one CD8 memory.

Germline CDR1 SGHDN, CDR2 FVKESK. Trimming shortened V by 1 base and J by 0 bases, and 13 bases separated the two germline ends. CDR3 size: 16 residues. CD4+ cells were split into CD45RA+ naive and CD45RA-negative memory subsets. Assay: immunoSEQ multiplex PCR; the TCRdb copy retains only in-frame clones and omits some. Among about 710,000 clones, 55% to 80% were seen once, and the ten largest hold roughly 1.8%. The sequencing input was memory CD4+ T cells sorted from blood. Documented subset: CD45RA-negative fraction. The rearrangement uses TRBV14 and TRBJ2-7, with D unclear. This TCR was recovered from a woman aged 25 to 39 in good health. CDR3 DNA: TGTGCCAGCAGCCAAGCGCGGTCGGCCGCCTCCTACGAGCAGTACTTC. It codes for CASSQARSAASYEQYF.